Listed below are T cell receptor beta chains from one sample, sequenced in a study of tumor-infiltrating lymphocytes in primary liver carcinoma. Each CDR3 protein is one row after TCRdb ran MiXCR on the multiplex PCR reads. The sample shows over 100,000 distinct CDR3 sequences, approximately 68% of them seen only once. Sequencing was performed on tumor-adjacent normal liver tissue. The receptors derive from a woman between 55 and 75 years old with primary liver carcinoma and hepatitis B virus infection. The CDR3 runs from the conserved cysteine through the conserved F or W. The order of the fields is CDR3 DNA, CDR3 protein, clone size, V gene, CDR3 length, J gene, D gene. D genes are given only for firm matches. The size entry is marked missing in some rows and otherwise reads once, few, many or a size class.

CDR3nt: TGTGCCAGTAGCTCCGCGGGGGCAGGTAATCAGCCCCAGCATTTT
CDR3aa: CASSSAGAGNQPQHF
abundance: .
v_gene: TRBV7-9
len: 15
j_gene: TRBJ1-5
d_gene: .

CDR3nt: TGTATCAGCAGGGGGACAGTCCAAGAGACCCAGTACTTC
CDR3aa: CISRGTVQETQYF
abundance: .
v_gene: TRBV6-5
len: 13
j_gene: TRBJ2-5
d_gene: TRBD1

CDR3nt: TGTGCCAGCAGCCCTCGGACTGGCGGGAGCACAGATACACAGTATTTT
CDR3aa: CASSPRTGGSTDTQYF
abundance: .
v_gene: TRBV4-2
len: 16
j_gene: TRBJ2-3
d_gene: TRBD2

CDR3nt: TGTGCCAGCAGTTTAAAAGGACAGCGCTACGAGCACTACTTC
CDR3aa: CASSLKGQRYEHYF
abundance: .
v_gene: TRBV27
len: 14
j_gene: TRBJ2-7
d_gene: .

CDR3nt: TGCGCCAGCAGAGGACTAGCGGGGACCACCGGGGAGCTGTTTTTT
CDR3aa: CASRGLAGTTGELFF
abundance: many
v_gene: TRBV5-1
len: 15
j_gene: TRBJ2-2
d_gene: TRBD2

CDR3nt: TGTGCCAGCACCGGAGGAGTAGGCAGGGGGGATATTGAAGCTTTCTTT
CDR3aa: CASTGGVGRGDIEAFF
abundance: .
v_gene: TRBV6-2/TRBV6-3
len: 16
j_gene: TRBJ1-1
d_gene: TRBD1

CDR3nt: TGCAGGACAGCGTCTAACTATGGCTACGCCTTC
CDR3aa: CRTASNYGYAF
abundance: few
v_gene: TRBV29-1
len: 11
j_gene: TRBJ1-2
d_gene: .

CDR3nt: TGTGCCAGTATCTTAGATCCTCGGTTTCCTAATTCACCTCTCCACTTT
CDR3aa: CASILDPRFPNSPLHF
abundance: once
v_gene: TRBV11-2
len: 16
j_gene: TRBJ1-6
d_gene: .

CDR3nt: TGCAGCGCTGATGGGGGGCTAGCGGACGAGCAGTACTTC
CDR3aa: CSADGGLADEQYF
abundance: .
v_gene: TRBV29-1
len: 13
j_gene: TRBJ2-7
d_gene: .

CDR3nt: TGTGCCAGCACGCACGGCTCTAGCGGAACCGGGGAACTGTTTTTT
CDR3aa: CASTHGSSGTGELFF
abundance: .
v_gene: TRBV11-2
len: 15
j_gene: TRBJ2-2
d_gene: TRBD2

CDR3nt: TGTGCCAGAAGTTCGGCTAGCGGTAGGGCCGACGGAAGGAATGAGCAGTTCTTC
CDR3aa: CARSSASGRADGRNEQFF
abundance: .
v_gene: TRBV12-3/TRBV12-4
len: 18
j_gene: TRBJ2-1
d_gene: TRBD2

CDR3nt: TGTGCCAGCAGCGTAAGGGGGCATGAGTGGAATGAGCAGTTCTTC
CDR3aa: CASSVRGHEWNEQFF
abundance: .
v_gene: TRBV9
len: 15
j_gene: TRBJ2-1
d_gene: TRBD1

CDR3nt: TGTGCCAGCAGTGACCCCCCGGGACAAATAAGCCTAGCCAAAAACATTCAGTACTTC
CDR3aa: CASSDPPGQISLAKNIQYF
abundance: .
v_gene: TRBV28
len: 19
j_gene: TRBJ2-4
d_gene: .

CDR3nt: TGTGCCAGCAGTATGTCGGGGGCTGGGGCCAACGTCCTGACTTTT
CDR3aa: CASSMSGAGANVLTF
abundance: .
v_gene: TRBV5-5
len: 15
j_gene: TRBJ2-6
d_gene: .

CDR3nt: TGCGCCAGGAGCCCCCCGGGGGGCTATGAAGCTTTCTTT
CDR3aa: CARSPPGGYEAFF
abundance: .
v_gene: TRBV6-6
len: 13
j_gene: TRBJ1-1
d_gene: .

CDR3nt: TGTGCCAACTGGGGTCCAACCCCCGACTATGACTACACCTTC
CDR3aa: CANWGPTPDYDYTF
abundance: .
v_gene: TRBV6-5
len: 14
j_gene: TRBJ1-2
d_gene: .

CDR3nt: TGTGCCAGCAGTCGAGGAAGGAACGAGCAGTACTTC
CDR3aa: CASSRGRNEQYF
abundance: many
v_gene: TRBV6-2/TRBV6-3
len: 12
j_gene: TRBJ2-7
d_gene: .

CDR3nt: TGTGTTAGCAGTGATTTCCTTCCGGGACTTTTAGGGGCTTACGAGCAGTACTTC
CDR3aa: CVSSDFLPGLLGAYEQYF
abundance: .
v_gene: TRBV6-1
len: 18
j_gene: TRBJ2-7
d_gene: .

CDR3nt: TGTGCCAGCAGCTTAGGAGGAGGGTACTACAATGAGCAGTTCTTC
CDR3aa: CASSLGGGYYNEQFF
abundance: .
v_gene: TRBV7-9
len: 15
j_gene: TRBJ2-1
d_gene: .

CDR3nt: TGTGACAGCAGCCAAGAATGGAGCTCCCCCCCGTACAATGAGCAGTCCTTC
CDR3aa: CDSSQEWSSPPYNEQSF
abundance: .
v_gene: TRBV14
len: 17
j_gene: TRBJ2-1
d_gene: .

CDR3nt: TGTGCCAGCAGAGTCGGGATAGGGAACATTCAGTACTTC
CDR3aa: CASRVGIGNIQYF
abundance: .
v_gene: TRBV2
len: 13
j_gene: TRBJ2-4
d_gene: .

CDR3nt: TGTGCCAGCAGGGGAACTAGGGCGACCGGGGAGCTGTTTTTT
CDR3aa: CASRGTRATGELFF
abundance: medium-sized
v_gene: TRBV11-3
len: 14
j_gene: TRBJ2-2
d_gene: .

CDR3nt: TGTGCCAGCAGGGCCGGGACGGAGAACACTGAAGCTTTCTTT
CDR3aa: CASRAGTENTEAFF
abundance: medium-sized
v_gene: TRBV6-1
len: 14
j_gene: TRBJ1-1
d_gene: .

CDR3nt: TGTGACAGCGGGTTGCGATTAGGACAGTTCTATGGCTACACCTTC
CDR3aa: CDSGLRLGQFYGYTF
abundance: .
v_gene: TRBV13
len: 15
j_gene: TRBJ1-2
d_gene: .

CDR3nt: TGCAGCGTGTGGACAGGGGGCGATGAAAAATTGTTTTTT
CDR3aa: CSVWTGGDEKLFF
abundance: .
v_gene: TRBV29-1
len: 13
j_gene: TRBJ1-4
d_gene: TRBD1

CDR3nt: TGTGCCAGCTCCCGAGGGGGGACGGCAGATATGCAGTGTTTT
CDR3aa: CASSRGGTADMQCF
abundance: once
v_gene: TRBV12-3/TRBV12-4
len: 14
j_gene: TRBJ2-3
d_gene: .

CDR3nt: TGTGCAAGCGGCCGGGACAGGGGCCCTTCGGATACGCAGTATTTT
CDR3aa: CASGRDRGPSDTQYF
abundance: once
v_gene: TRBV7-8
len: 15
j_gene: TRBJ2-3
d_gene: TRBD1

CDR3nt: TGTGCCAGGGGCCACGGACAGGGAGGGGCCGGGGAGCTGTTTTTT
CDR3aa: CARGHGQGGAGELFF
abundance: .
v_gene: TRBV5-6
len: 15
j_gene: TRBJ2-2
d_gene: .

CDR3nt: TGCAGCGTTGAAATAGCGGGATCCGCTCCGGTGACCCAGTACTTC
CDR3aa: CSVEIAGSAPVTQYF
abundance: .
v_gene: TRBV29-1
len: 15
j_gene: TRBJ2-5
d_gene: TRBD2

CDR3nt: TGTGCCAGCAGCTTACTTTACGGACGGATGAACACTGGAGCTTTCTTT
CDR3aa: CASSLLYGRMNTGAFF
abundance: .
v_gene: TRBV5-6
len: 16
j_gene: TRBJ1-1
d_gene: .

CDR3nt: TGCGCCAGCAGCACGAGGGACCAGGGCCAGAACACTGAAGCTTTCTTT
CDR3aa: CASSTRDQGQNTEAFF
abundance: .
v_gene: TRBV5-1
len: 16
j_gene: TRBJ1-1
d_gene: .

CDR3nt: TGTGTCAGCAGCACATCGGTCACCCCGGCAGCTTTCTTT
CDR3aa: CVSSTSVTPAAFF
abundance: .
v_gene: TRBV7-9
len: 13
j_gene: TRBJ1-1
d_gene: .

CDR3nt: TGTGTCAGCAGCTTATTAGCGGGAACCGACGATCAGTACTTC
CDR3aa: CVSSLLAGTDDQYF
abundance: .
v_gene: TRBV11-2
len: 14
j_gene: TRBJ2-7
d_gene: TRBD2

CDR3nt: TGCGCCAGCAGCCCGAAACCCTCGAGGTACACTGAAGCTTTCTTT
CDR3aa: CASSPKPSRYTEAFF
abundance: many
v_gene: TRBV4-1
len: 15
j_gene: TRBJ1-1
d_gene: .

CDR3nt: TGCGCCAGCAGCTTTTCGGTGGAGACCCAGTACTTC
CDR3aa: CASSFSVETQYF
abundance: .
v_gene: TRBV5-1
len: 12
j_gene: TRBJ2-5
d_gene: .

CDR3nt: TGCAGCGTTGAAGGGGCTTCACTCCGGCCCGAGACCCAGTACTTC
CDR3aa: CSVEGASLRPETQYF
abundance: .
v_gene: TRBV29-1
len: 15
j_gene: TRBJ2-5
d_gene: .

CDR3nt: TGTGCCAGCAGTTTGGTCGGCAGCACGGGGAATGAAGCTTTCTTT
CDR3aa: CASSLVGSTGNEAFF
abundance: .
v_gene: TRBV5-4
len: 15
j_gene: TRBJ1-1
d_gene: .

CDR3nt: TGTGCCAGCAGATTATCCCCTCCTAGCGGGAGCGGCACAGATACGCAGTATTTT
CDR3aa: CASRLSPPSGSGTDTQYF
abundance: many
v_gene: TRBV28
len: 18
j_gene: TRBJ2-3
d_gene: TRBD2

CDR3nt: TGTGCTAGCAGTCCCACAGGGCTTTCCCCTGAAGCTTTCTTT
CDR3aa: CASSPTGLSPEAFF
abundance: .
v_gene: TRBV28
len: 14
j_gene: TRBJ1-1
d_gene: .

CDR3nt: TGTGCCAGCAGCTACAGGGTCAGGTCACCCCTCCACTTT
CDR3aa: CASSYRVRSPLHF
abundance: many
v_gene: TRBV6-2/TRBV6-3
len: 13
j_gene: TRBJ1-6
d_gene: .

CDR3nt: TGTGCCAGGAGCTTGGCAGGTAATAAGCCCCAGCGTTTT
CDR3aa: CARSLAGNKPQRF
abundance: .
v_gene: TRBV5-6
len: 13
j_gene: TRBJ1-5
d_gene: .

CDR3nt: TGTGCCAGCGGGGACAGAAATAATCAGCCCCAGCATTTT
CDR3aa: CASGDRNNQPQHF
abundance: many
v_gene: TRBV6-1
len: 13
j_gene: TRBJ1-5
d_gene: TRBD1

CDR3nt: TGTGCCAGAAGTTTGGCCCGGTGCGGTAGCTCCTACGAGCAGTACTTC
CDR3aa: CARSLARCGSSYEQYF
abundance: .
v_gene: TRBV6-1
len: 16
j_gene: TRBJ2-7
d_gene: .

CDR3nt: TGTGCCAACAACAGAGGGAGCGGCGGAAATCAGCCCCAGCATTTT
CDR3aa: CANNRGSGGNQPQHF
abundance: .
v_gene: TRBV28
len: 15
j_gene: TRBJ1-5
d_gene: .

CDR3nt: TGCAGCGCGGGGTTCGGACAGCGCACAGATACGCAGTATTTT
CDR3aa: CSAGFGQRTDTQYF
abundance: .
v_gene: TRBV29-1
len: 14
j_gene: TRBJ2-3
d_gene: .

CDR3nt: TGTGTCAGCAGCTTGGGCCCCGGGGCCAACTATGGCTACACTTTC
CDR3aa: CVSSLGPGANYGYTF
abundance: .
v_gene: TRBV11-1
len: 15
j_gene: TRBJ1-2
d_gene: .

CDR3nt: TGTGCCAGCAGCGGGGGATTCGAGCGGGAGGGCCATGGAGATACGCAGTATTTT
CDR3aa: CASSGGFEREGHGDTQYF
abundance: many
v_gene: TRBV9
len: 18
j_gene: TRBJ2-3
d_gene: TRBD2

CDR3nt: TGTGCCAGTAACGACGTAGGGGTGAAAACTGAAGCTTTCTTT
CDR3aa: CASNDVGVKTEAFF
abundance: .
v_gene: TRBV6-5
len: 14
j_gene: TRBJ1-1
d_gene: .

CDR3nt: TGTGCCAGTAGCTACTCCCGTGGTAGCATGAGAGAGACCCAGCACTTC
CDR3aa: CASSYSRGSMRETQHF
abundance: .
v_gene: TRBV11-2
len: 16
j_gene: TRBJ2-5
d_gene: .

CDR3nt: TGCGCCAGCAGCCAAGGGGTAGTCGGCACAGATACGCAGTGCTTC
CDR3aa: CASSQGVVGTDTQCF
abundance: .
v_gene: TRBV4-1
len: 15
j_gene: TRBJ2-3
d_gene: .

CDR3nt: TGTGCCAGCAGTTCACGCCCGGACAGGGGAGCGTACTCTGGAAAAGCCATATATTTT
CDR3aa: CASSSRPDRGAYSGKAIYF
abundance: .
v_gene: TRBV11-2
len: 19
j_gene: TRBJ1-3
d_gene: TRBD1

CDR3nt: TGTGCCGGCGGCATAGGGTACACTGGGGAGCTGTTTTTT
CDR3aa: CAGGIGYTGELFF
abundance: .
v_gene: TRBV6-1
len: 13
j_gene: TRBJ2-2
d_gene: .

CDR3nt: TGTGCCTGGAGCCAAGGGACTACTAATGAAAAACTGTTTTTT
CDR3aa: CAWSQGTTNEKLFF
abundance: .
v_gene: TRBV30
len: 14
j_gene: TRBJ1-4
d_gene: .

CDR3nt: TGTGCCAGCAGCAGGTGGACCGGCACAGATACGCAGTATTTT
CDR3aa: CASSRWTGTDTQYF
abundance: many
v_gene: TRBV5-5
len: 14
j_gene: TRBJ2-3
d_gene: .

CDR3nt: TGCAGCGTTAAGGGGGACAGGGGGAAGATTGAAGAGACCCAGTACTTC
CDR3aa: CSVKGDRGKIEETQYF
abundance: once
v_gene: TRBV29-1
len: 16
j_gene: TRBJ2-5
d_gene: TRBD1

CDR3nt: TGCAGCGTTACGGACAGGGGATATGGCTACGCCTTC
CDR3aa: CSVTDRGYGYAF
abundance: .
v_gene: TRBV29-1
len: 12
j_gene: TRBJ1-2
d_gene: TRBD1

CDR3nt: TGTGTCAGTAGTTCCCCAGGGGCCTGTAATCAGCCCCAGCATTTT
CDR3aa: CVSSSPGACNQPQHF
abundance: .
v_gene: TRBV6-2/TRBV6-3
len: 15
j_gene: TRBJ1-5
d_gene: .

CDR3nt: TGCAGTGCTAGAGCGGGACAGCTATACGAGCAGTACTTC
CDR3aa: CSARAGQLYEQYF
abundance: .
v_gene: TRBV20-1
len: 13
j_gene: TRBJ2-7
d_gene: TRBD1

CDR3nt: TGTGCCAACAGCTTGCCCCCCTCGGACAGCAGGGAGACCCAGTACTTC
CDR3aa: CANSLPPSDSRETQYF
abundance: .
v_gene: TRBV5-5
len: 16
j_gene: TRBJ2-5
d_gene: .

CDR3nt: TGTGCCATCAGTGAGTCGAGAGGGAACCCCAGGTACAATGAGCAGTTCTTC
CDR3aa: CAISESRGNPRYNEQFF
abundance: .
v_gene: TRBV10-3
len: 17
j_gene: TRBJ2-1
d_gene: .